This T cell receptor beta chain was profiled in a study of shared clonotypes between healthy human individuals. General observations from the study: Shared across a handful of donors were around 5% of the naive CD4 clonotypes.

Authors' methods: ImmunoSEQ junction-only sequences lacked quality scores, so their filtering differed. Profiled with immunoSEQ multiplex PCR; TCRdb holds only in-frame clones, not every one. That table supplies the V and J calls and clone size; D and trimming were determined from the DNA. The sample shows over 850,000 clones, 70% to 80% of them seen only once. On this clone: Its antigen is still unknown.

The CDR3 spans 13 residues. Trimming stripped 5 bases from V and 8 bases from J, with 12 bases between. From germline, CDR1 is MDHEN and CDR2 SYDVKM. Adult donors, all healthy and HIV-negative, had no recent acute infections or vaccinations. Naive CD45RA+ and memory CD45RA-negative subsets were split from CD4+ cells. The J gene is TRBJ1-4, the V gene TRBV28; unclear D gene. The sequence was obtained from a man between 18 and 29 years old in good health. Some clones in this sample may be carry-over from other donors' samples. Sequencing was done on a sample of memory CD4+ T cells from PBMCs. Described subset: CD45RA-negative fraction. Here the CDR3 DNA reads TGTGCCAGCAGTCCCCCGATTCGAGAAAAACTGTTTTTT. This encodes CASSPPIREKLFF.